This T cell receptor beta chain is drawn from a study of CD8+CD57+ T cells in acquired aplastic anemia. Overall study context: Sorted CD4+ and CD8+ cells gave a mean 3.2 ug DNA, range about 0.19 to 27.4 ug.

Concerning this clonotype itself: The antigen is unknown.

Whoever was chosen for sequencing had shown CD8+CD57+ cell expansion by flow cytometry. All patients were therapy-naive when blood was sampled. Germline trimming cut 4 bases from V and 7 bases from J; bases unmatched to any gene: 8. Per the germline V gene, CDR1 is MNHNS and CDR2 is SASEGT. CDR3 length equals 15 residues. The study profiled TCR beta VDJ and CDR3 using genomic DNA as template. One entry per CDR3 protein, called by TCRdb with MiXCR from the reads. The sample lists 75,000 to 100,000 distinct CDR3 sequences, approximately 73% occurring once. Study results and limitations: Overlap between patients and controls comprised 25 to 35 CD8+ CDR3 sequences.

The sequenced sample was sorted CD4+, CD8+, or CD8+CD57+ T cells (not recorded which) from PBMCs. The sequence derives from a human donor with aplastic anemia. The chain couples TRBV6-1 to TRBJ1-4; 8 bases map to TRBD1. Here the CDR3 DNA reads TGTGCCAGCAGTGTCGGCAGGGGGCGAAGTGAAAAACTGTTTTTT. Encoded protein: CASSVGRGRSEKLFF.